This TCR beta chain was captured by sequencing in a study of blood T cell repertoires in COVID-19. For the study at large: T cells, B-cell-depleted T cells, or PBMCs provided the cDNA or gDNA that served as material.

Per the original data handling: Amplification with reference gene primers provided the estimates of nucleated cell counts. The data were produced by immunoSEQ multiplex PCR, yet TCRdb's version contains in-frame clones alone and is incomplete. V and J calls and clone size follow that table, whereas D and trimming were derived from the DNA. The sample yields under 250,000 clones, about 85% seen once. This clone was recorded once. This CDR3 comprises 15 residues. In germline, CDR1 is SGHNT, CDR2 YYREEE (reference sequence). V trimming: 6 bases; J trimming: 2 bases; junction bases outside the gene matches: 8.

The sample taken for sequencing was peripheral blood. This clonotype was obtained from a woman in her thirties or forties with COVID-19, enrolled during active disease. This rearrangement joins TRBV5-4 to TRBJ2-1; 7 bases align to TRBD2. In DNA, the CDR3 is TGTGCCAGCACTCTAGGCGGGGGAACCTACAATGAGCAGTTCTTC. It is translated as CASTLGGGTYNEQFF.